Listed here is a single T cell receptor (beta chain). Assay used: immunoSEQ multiplex PCR; TCRdb lists only in-frame clones, some missing. The sample includes under 150,000 clones, approximately 94% of them seen just once. The record originates from a study of T cell responses to AZD1222 COVID-19 vaccine. On the study more broadly: It was second doses at about 4 or about 12 weeks that were pooled.

The CDR3 is 12 amino acids. The germline gives CDR1 LNHDA, CDR2 SQIVND (reference sequence). The ends were cut back, 5 bases at V and 5 bases at J, with 7 bases in the middle. The sequencing used peripheral blood, collected on day 0 of AZD1222 vaccination. The rearrangement links TRBV19 to TRBJ1-5; no reliable D call. The TCR originated in an adult in good health. The CDR3 sequence is CASSFQYQPQHF. Here the CDR3 DNA reads TGTGCCAGTAGTTTCCAGTATCAGCCCCAGCATTTT.